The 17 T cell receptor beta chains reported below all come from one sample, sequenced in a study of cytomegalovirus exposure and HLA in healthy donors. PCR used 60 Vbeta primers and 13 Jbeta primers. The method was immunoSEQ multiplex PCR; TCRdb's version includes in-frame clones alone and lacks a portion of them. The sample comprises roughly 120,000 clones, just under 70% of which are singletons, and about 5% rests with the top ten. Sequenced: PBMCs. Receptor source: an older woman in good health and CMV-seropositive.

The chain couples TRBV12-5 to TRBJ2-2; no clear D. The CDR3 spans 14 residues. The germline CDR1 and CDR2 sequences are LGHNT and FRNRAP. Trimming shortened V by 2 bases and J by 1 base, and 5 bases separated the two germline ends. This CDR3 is CASGLFLNTGELFF. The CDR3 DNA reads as TGTGCTAGTGGTTTGTTCTTGAACACCGGGGAGCTGTTTTTT.

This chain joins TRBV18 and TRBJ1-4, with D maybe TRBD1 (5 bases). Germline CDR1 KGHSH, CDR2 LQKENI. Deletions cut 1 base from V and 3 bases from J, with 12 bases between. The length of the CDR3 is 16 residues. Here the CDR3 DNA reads TGTGCCAGCTCACCACTGCAGGGAACCTCTAATGAAAAACTGTTTTTT. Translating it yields CASSPLQGTSNEKLFF.

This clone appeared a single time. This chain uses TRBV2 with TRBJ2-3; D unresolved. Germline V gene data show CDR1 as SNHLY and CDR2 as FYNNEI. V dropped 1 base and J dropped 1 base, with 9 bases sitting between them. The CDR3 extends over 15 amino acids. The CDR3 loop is CASSEGALGTDTQYF. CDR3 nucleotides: TGTGCCAGCAGTGAAGGGGCTCTGGGCACAGATACGCAGTATTTT.

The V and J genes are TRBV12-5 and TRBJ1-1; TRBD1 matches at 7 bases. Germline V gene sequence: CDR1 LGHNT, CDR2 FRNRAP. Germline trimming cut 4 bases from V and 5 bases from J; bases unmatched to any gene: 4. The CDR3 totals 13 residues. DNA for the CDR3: TGTGCTAGTGGTTACCCACAGGGGACTGAAGCTTTCTTT. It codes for CASGYPQGTEAFF.

The CDR3 bases are TGCGCCAGCAGCTTGGCGGCGGGCCGCTTGGATACGCAGTATTTT. Translation gives CASSLAAGRLDTQYF. This sequence joins TRBV5-1 and TRBJ2-3, with D possibly being TRBD2 (5 bases). This CDR3 comprises 15 residues. Trimming cost V 0 bases and J 6 bases, with 14 bases left between them. Germline CDR1 SGHRS, CDR2 YFSETQ. The variable domain in full, completed from reference TRBV5-1 and TRBJ2-3, reads KAGVTQTPRYLIKTRGQQVTLSCSPISGHRSVSWYQQTPGQGLQFLFEYFSETQRNKGNFPGRFSGRQFSNSRSEMNVSTLELGDSALYLCASSLAAGRLDTQYFGPGTRLTVL.

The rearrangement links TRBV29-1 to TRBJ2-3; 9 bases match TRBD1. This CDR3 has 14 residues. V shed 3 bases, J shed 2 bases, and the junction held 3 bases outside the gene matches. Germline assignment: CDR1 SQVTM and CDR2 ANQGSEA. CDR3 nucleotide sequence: TGCAGCGTTGATGGGACAGGGAACACAGATACGCAGTATTTT. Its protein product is CSVDGTGNTDTQYF.

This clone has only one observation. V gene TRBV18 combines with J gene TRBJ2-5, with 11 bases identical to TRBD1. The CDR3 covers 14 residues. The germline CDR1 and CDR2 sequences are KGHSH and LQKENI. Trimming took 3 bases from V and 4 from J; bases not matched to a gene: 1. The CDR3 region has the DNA TGTGCCAGCTCACCTGGGACAGGGGGAGAGACCCAGTACTTC. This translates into CASSPGTGGETQYF.

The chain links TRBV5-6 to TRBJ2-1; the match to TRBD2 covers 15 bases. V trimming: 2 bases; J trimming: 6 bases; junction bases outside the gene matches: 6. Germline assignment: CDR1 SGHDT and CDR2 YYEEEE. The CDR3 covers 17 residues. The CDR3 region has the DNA TGTGCCAGCAGCTTCGGACTAGCGGGGGGGCCGGTCAATGAGCAGTTCTTC. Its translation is CASSFGLAGGPVNEQFF.

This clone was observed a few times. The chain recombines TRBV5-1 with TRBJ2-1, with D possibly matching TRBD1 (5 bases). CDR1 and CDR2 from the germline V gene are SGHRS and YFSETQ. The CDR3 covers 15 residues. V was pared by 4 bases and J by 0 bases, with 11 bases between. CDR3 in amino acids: CASSPQGFSYNEQFF. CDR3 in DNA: TGCGCCAGCAGCCCCCAGGGATTCTCCTACAATGAGCAGTTCTTC.

This CDR3 reads CASSPGGQRFSGNTIYF. In DNA form, the CDR3 reads TGTGCCAGCTCACCAGGCGGACAGCGCTTCTCTGGAAACACCATATATTTT. The V gene is TRBV18, the J gene TRBJ1-3, with D perhaps TRBD1 (6 bases). The V and J ends lost 2 bases and 0 bases respectively, with 14 bases between them. This CDR3 has 17 residues. Per the germline V gene, CDR1 is KGHSH and CDR2 is LQKENI.

The CDR3 loop reads CASSLVVGTVNSNQPQHF. The CDR3, as DNA: TGTGCCAGCAGCTTAGTTGTCGGGACAGTCAATAGCAATCAGCCCCAGCATTTT. The V call is TRBV7-2, the J call TRBJ1-5, with 7 bases fitting TRBD1. Trimming at V came to 1 base and at J to 0 bases, leaving 9 bases not matched to a gene. The CDR3 spans 18 residues. The germline CDR1 and CDR2 sequences are SGHTA and FQGNSA.

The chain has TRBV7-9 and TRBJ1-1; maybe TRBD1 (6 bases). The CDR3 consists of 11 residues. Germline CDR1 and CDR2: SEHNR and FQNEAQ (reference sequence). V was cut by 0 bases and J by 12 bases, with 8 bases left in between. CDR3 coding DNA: TGTGCCAGCAGCTTAGCAACAGGGACTTTCTTT. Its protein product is CASSLATGTFF.

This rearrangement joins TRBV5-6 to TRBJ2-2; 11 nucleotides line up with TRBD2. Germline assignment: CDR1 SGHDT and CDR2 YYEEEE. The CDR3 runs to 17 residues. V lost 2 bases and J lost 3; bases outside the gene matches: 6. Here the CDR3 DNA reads TGTGCCAGCAGCTTAAGAAAACTAGCGGGGGACACCGGGGAGCTGTTTTTT. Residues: CASSLRKLAGDTGELFF.

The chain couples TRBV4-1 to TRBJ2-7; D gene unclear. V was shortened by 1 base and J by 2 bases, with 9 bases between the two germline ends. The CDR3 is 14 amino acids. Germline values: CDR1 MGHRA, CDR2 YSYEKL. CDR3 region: CASSQAAVTYEQYF. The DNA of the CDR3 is TGCGCCAGCAGCCAAGCGGCGGTAACCTACGAGCAGTACTTC.

The CDR3 sequence is CASSPQAGIYGYTF. The CDR3 nucleotides are TGTGCCAGTAGTCCGCAAGCAGGGATCTATGGCTACACCTTC. The chain uses TRBV19 and TRBJ1-2; perhaps TRBD1 as D (5 bases). The V gene's germline CDR1 is LNHDA and CDR2 SQIVND (reference sequence). V was clipped by 5 bases and J by 4 bases, with 14 bases between them. The CDR3 is 14 residues long.

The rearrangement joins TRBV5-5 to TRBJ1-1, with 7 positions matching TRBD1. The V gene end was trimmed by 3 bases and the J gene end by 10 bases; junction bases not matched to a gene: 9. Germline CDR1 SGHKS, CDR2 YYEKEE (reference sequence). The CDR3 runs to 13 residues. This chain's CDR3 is CASSSEQGTVAFF. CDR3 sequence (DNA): TGTGCCAGCAGCTCAGAACAGGGGACCGTAGCTTTCTTT.

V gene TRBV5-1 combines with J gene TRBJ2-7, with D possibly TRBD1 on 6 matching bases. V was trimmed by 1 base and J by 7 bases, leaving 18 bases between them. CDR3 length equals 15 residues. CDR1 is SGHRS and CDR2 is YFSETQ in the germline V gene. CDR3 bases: TGCGCCAGCAGCTTGCCCCAACAGGGTTTGGGAGAGCAGTACTTC. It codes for CASSLPQQGLGEQYF.